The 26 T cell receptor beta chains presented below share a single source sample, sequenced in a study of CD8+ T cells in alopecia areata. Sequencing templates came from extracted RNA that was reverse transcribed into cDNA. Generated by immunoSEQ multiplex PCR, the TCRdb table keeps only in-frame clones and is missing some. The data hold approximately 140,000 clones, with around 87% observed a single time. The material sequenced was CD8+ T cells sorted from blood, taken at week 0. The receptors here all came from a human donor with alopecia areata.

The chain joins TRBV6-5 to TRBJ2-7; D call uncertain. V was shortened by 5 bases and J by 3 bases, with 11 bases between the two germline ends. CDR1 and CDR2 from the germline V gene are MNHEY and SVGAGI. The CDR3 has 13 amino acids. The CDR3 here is CASSLGRGYEQYF. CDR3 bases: TGTGCCAGCAGTCTAGGACGTGGCTACGAGCAGTACTTC.

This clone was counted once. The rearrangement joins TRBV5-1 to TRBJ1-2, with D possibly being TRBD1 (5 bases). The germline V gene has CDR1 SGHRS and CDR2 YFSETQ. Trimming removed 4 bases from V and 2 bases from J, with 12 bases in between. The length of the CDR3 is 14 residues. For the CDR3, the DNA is TGCGCCAGCAGCCACGGGGACGGGAACTATGGCTACACCTTC. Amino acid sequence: CASSHGDGNYGYTF.

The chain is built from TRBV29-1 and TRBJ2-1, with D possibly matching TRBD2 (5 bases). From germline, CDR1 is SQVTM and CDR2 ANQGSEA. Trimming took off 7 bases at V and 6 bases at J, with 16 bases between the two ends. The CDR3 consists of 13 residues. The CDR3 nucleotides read TGCAGCGCACTAGACCCTAACACCAATGAGCAGTTCTTC. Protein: CSALDPNTNEQFF.

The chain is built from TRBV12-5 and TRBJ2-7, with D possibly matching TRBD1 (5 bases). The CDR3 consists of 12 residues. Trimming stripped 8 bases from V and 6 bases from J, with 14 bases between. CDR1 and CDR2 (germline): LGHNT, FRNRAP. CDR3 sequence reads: CASQGLASEQYF. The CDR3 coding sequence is TGTGCTAGTCAGGGATTGGCATCCGAGCAGTACTTC.

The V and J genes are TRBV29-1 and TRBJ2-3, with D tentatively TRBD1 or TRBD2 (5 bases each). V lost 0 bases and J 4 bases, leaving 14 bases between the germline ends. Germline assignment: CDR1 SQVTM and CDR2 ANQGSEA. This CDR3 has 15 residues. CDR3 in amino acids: CSVEDSRDGSDTQYF. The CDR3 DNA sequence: TGCAGCGTTGAAGATTCCAGGGACGGCTCAGATACGCAGTATTTT.

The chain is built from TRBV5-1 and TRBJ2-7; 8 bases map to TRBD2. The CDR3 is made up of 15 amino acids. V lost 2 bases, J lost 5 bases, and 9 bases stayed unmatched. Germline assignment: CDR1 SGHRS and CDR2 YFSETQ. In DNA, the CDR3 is TGCGCCAGCAGCTTTACAGCGGGAGTTCTCCACGAGCAGTACTTC. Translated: CASSFTAGVLHEQYF.

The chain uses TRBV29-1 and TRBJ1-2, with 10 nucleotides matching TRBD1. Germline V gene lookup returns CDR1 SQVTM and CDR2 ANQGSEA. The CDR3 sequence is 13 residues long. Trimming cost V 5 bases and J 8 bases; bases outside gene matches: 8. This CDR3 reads CSVTDRGDGGYTF. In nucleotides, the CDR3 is TGCAGCGTTACGGACAGGGGGGACGGGGGCTACACCTTC.

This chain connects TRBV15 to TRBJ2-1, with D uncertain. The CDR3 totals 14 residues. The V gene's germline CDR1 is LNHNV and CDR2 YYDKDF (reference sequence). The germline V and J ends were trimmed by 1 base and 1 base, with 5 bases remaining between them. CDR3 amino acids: CATSRVQSYNEQFF. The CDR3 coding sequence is TGTGCCACCAGCAGAGTACAGTCCTACAATGAGCAGTTCTTC.

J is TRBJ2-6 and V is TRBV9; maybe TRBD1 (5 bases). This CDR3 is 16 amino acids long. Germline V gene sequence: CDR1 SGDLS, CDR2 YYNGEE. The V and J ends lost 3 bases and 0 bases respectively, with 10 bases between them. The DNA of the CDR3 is TGTGCCAGCAGCGAAAGACAGACCTCTGGGGCCAACGTCCTGACTTTC. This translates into CASSERQTSGANVLTF.

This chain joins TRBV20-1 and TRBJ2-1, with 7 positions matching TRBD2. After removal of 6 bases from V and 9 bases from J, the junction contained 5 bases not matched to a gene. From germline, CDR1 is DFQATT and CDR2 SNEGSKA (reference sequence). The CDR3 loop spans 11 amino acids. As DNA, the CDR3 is TGCAGTGCGCGGGACTATTTTGAGCAGTTCTTC. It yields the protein CSARDYFEQFF.

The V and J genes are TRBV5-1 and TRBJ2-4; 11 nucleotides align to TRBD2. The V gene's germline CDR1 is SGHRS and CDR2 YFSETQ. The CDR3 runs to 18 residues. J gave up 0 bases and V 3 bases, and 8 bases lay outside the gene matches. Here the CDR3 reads CASSSGLAAELAKNIQYF. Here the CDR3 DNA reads TGCGCCAGCAGCTCGGGACTAGCGGCAGAACTAGCCAAAAACATTCAGTACTTC.

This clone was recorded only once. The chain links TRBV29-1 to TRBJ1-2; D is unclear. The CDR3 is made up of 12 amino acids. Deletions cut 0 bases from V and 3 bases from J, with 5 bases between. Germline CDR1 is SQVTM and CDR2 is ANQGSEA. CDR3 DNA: TGCAGCGTTGAAGACGGGTACTATGGCTACACCTTC. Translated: CSVEDGYYGYTF.

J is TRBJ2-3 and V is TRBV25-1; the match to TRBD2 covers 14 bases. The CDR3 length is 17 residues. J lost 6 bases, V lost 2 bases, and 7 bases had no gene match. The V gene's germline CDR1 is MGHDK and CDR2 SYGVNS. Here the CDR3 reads CASSEVGTSGRADTQYF. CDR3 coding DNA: TGTGCCAGCAGTGAAGTCGGGACTAGCGGGAGAGCGGATACGCAGTATTTT.

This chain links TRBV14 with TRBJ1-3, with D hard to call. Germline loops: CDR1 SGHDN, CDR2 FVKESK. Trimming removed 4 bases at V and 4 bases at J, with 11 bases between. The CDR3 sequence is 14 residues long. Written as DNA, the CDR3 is TGTGCCAGCAGCCCCCCCCGGCGAGGAAACACCATATATTTT. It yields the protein CASSPPRRGNTIYF.

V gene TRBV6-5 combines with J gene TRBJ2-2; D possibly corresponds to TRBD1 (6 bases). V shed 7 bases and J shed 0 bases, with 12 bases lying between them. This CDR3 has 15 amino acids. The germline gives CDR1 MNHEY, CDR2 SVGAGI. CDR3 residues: CASNPEGANTGELFF. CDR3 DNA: TGTGCCAGCAACCCCGAGGGGGCGAACACCGGGGAGCTGTTTTTT.

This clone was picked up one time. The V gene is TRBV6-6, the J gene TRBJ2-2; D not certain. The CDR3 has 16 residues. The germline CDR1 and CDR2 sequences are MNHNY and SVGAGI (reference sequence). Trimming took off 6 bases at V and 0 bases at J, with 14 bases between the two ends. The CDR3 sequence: CASSPAWDTNTGELFF. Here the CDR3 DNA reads TGTGCCAGCAGCCCCGCGTGGGATACGAACACCGGGGAGCTGTTTTTT.

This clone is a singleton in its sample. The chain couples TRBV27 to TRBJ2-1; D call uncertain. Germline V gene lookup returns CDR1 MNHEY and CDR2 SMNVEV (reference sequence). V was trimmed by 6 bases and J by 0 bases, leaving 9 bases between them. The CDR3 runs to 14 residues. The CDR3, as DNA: TGTGCCAGCAGCCATCGGAGCTCCTACAATGAGCAGTTCTTC. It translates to CASSHRSSYNEQFF.

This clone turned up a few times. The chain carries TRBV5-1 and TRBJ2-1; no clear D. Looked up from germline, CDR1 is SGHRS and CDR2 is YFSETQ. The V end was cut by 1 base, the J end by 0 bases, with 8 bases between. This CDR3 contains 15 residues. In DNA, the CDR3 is TGCGCCAGCAGCTTGTACCCGAGCTCCTACAATGAGCAGTTCTTC. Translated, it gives CASSLYPSSYNEQFF.

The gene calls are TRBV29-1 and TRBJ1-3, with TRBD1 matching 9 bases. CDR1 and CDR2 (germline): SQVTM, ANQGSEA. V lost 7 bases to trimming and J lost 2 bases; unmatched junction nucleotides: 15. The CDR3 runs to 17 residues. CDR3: CSAQGGDRVLTGNTIYF. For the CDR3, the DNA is TGCAGCGCCCAGGGGGGGGACAGGGTTCTTACTGGAAACACCATATATTTT.

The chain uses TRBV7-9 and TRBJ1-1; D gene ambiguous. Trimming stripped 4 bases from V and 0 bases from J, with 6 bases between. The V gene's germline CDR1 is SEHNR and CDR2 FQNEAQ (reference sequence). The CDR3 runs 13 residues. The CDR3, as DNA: TGTGCCAGCAGCTCGTTACTGAACACTGAAGCTTTCTTT. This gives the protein CASSSLLNTEAFF.

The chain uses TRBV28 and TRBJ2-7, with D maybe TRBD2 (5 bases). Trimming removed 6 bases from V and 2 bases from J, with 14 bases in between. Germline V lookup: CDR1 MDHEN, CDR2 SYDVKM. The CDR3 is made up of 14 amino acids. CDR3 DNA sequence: TGTGCCAGCAGCCCCCCGGGAAACACCTACGAGCAGTACTTC. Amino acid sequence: CASSPPGNTYEQYF.

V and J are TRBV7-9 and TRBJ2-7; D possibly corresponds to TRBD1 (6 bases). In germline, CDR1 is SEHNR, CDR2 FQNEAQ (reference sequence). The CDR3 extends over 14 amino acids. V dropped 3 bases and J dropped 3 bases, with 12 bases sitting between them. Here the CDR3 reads CASSLSGEGYEQYF. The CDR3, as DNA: TGTGCCAGCAGCTTGTCAGGGGAAGGCTACGAGCAGTACTTC. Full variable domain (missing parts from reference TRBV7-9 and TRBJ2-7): DTGVSQNPRHKITKRGQNVTFRCDPISEHNRLYWYRQTLGQGPEFLTYFQNEAQLEKSRLLSDRFSAERPKGSFSTLEIQRTEQGDSAMYLCASSLSGEGYEQYFGPGTRLTVT.

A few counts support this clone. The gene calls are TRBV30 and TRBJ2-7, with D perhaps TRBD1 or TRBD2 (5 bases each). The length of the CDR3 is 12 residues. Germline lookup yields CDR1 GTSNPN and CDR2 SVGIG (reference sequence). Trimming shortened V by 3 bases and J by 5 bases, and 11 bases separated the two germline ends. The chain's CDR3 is CAWRTGRDEQYF. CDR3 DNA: TGTGCCTGGAGAACGGGGCGGGACGAGCAGTACTTC.

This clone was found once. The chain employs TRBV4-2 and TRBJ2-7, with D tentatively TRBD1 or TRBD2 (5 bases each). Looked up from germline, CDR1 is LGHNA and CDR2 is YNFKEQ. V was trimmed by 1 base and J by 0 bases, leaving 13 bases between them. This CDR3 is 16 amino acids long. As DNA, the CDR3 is TGTGCCAGCAGCCAAGCCCGGGGCCTAAGCTCCTACGAGCAGTACTTC. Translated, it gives CASSQARGLSSYEQYF.

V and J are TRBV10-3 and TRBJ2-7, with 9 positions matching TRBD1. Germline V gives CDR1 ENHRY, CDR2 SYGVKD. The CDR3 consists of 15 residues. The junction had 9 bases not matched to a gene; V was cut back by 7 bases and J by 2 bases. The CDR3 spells CAIKLSGTGPYEQYF. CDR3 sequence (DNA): TGTGCCATCAAACTTTCCGGGACAGGGCCCTACGAGCAGTACTTC.

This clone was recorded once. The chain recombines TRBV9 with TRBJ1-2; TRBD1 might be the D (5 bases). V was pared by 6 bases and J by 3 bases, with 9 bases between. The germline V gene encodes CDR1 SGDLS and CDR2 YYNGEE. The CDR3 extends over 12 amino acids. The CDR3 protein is CASKSGYYGYTF. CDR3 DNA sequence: TGTGCCAGCAAATCAGGGTACTATGGCTACACCTTC.